The clone carrying this T cell receptor beta chain was counted ten times or more. The antigen is not known. The junction shows a germline mismatch at one end, possibly a read error. The data were taken from a study of regulatory T cells in long-lasting Graves disease. Study-level background: Patients newly diagnosed with Graves' had been on antithyroid drugs for under 3 months.

The sample's time point: newly diagnosed GD, antithyroid drugs for less than 3 months. The TCR library was made from RNA that had been extracted from PBMCs in TRIzol. Arm-PCR of CDR3 regions and iRepertoire HTBI primers were the basis on which TCR beta libraries were built. MiXCR was run by TCRdb on the multiplex PCR reads, yielding one entry per CDR3 protein. This sample has a few hundred thousand distinct CDR3 sequences, with approximately 20% found just once. CDR3 length: 14 residues. Germline CDR1 is SSHAT and CDR2 is FNYEAQ (reference sequence). Whole-study findings and limits: The researchers studied only peripheral blood, not thyroid tissue.

The same sample was also studied in work on T cells in Graves' hyperthyroidism and ophthalmopathy. That paper notes: Exclusion followed for patients with uncontrolled infection, other autoimmune disease, pregnancy or lactation.

This material consisted of peripheral blood mononuclear cells (PBMCs), taken at new diagnosis, from a patient treated with antithyroid drugs. This clonotype was obtained from a young woman with Graves disease. The chain recombines TRBV7-7 with TRBJ2-7; 7 positions match TRBD1. In DNA form, the CDR3 reads TGTGCTAGCAGCTTATGCAGGGGGTCGTGCGAGCAGTACTTC. Its translation is CASSLCRGSCEQYF. The whole variable domain, filled in from reference TRBV7-7 and TRBJ2-7, reads GAGVSQSPRYKVTKRGQDVTLRCDPISSHATLYWYQQALGQGPEFLTYFNYEAQPDKSGLPSDRFSAERPEGSISTLTIQRTEQRDSAMYRCASSLCRGSCEQYFGPGTRLTVT.